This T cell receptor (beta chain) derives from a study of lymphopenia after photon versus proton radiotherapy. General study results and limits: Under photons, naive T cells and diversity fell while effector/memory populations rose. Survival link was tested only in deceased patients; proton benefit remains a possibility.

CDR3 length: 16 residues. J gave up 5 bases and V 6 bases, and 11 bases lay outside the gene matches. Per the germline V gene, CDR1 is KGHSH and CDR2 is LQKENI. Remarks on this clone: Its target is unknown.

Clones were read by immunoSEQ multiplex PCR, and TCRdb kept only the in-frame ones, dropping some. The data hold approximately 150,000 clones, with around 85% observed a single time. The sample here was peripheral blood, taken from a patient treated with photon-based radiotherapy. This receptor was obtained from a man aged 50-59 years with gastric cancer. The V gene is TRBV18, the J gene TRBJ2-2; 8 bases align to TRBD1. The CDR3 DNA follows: TGTGCCAGCTCCTCGGACAGGGAGAGGATAACCGGGGAGCTGTTTTTT. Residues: CASSSDRERITGELFF. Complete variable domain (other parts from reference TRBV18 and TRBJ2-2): NAGVMQNPRHLVRRRGQEARLRCSPMKGHSHVYWYRQLPEEGLKFMVYLQKENIIDESGMPKERFSAEFPKEGPSILRIQQVVRGDSAAYFCASSSDRERITGELFFGEGSRLTVL.